This T cell receptor (beta chain) was sequenced for a study of blood T cells in healthy people across ages. Study-wide points: Higher diversity and more naive CD4+ cells were features of long-lived donors, compared to aged donors. PBMC samples, being unsorted, prevented any conclusive comparison of naive and antigen-experienced cells.

Details on this clonotype: The antigen remains unidentified.

Alongside a J-beta primer mix, a sample-barcoded 5' primer served in a second PCR lasting about 6 to 11 cycles. TCRdb re-called the 5' RACE reads through MiXCR, storing one row per CDR3 protein. This sample has approximately 800,000 distinct CDR3 sequences; around 45% occur once, and the top ten carry over 15%. V shed 0 bases and J shed 4 bases, with 10 bases lying between them. The CDR3 totals 15 residues. Germline V lookup: CDR1 SGDLS, CDR2 YYNGEE. The genes are TRBV9 and TRBJ2-2, with D perhaps being TRBD1 or TRBD2 (6 bases each). The sequence was obtained from an elderly man in good health. The sample consisted of blood. CDR3 bases: TGTGCCAGCAGCGTAGCCGGGGGCCTCACCGGGGAGCTGTTTTTT. Protein: CASSVAGGLTGELFF.